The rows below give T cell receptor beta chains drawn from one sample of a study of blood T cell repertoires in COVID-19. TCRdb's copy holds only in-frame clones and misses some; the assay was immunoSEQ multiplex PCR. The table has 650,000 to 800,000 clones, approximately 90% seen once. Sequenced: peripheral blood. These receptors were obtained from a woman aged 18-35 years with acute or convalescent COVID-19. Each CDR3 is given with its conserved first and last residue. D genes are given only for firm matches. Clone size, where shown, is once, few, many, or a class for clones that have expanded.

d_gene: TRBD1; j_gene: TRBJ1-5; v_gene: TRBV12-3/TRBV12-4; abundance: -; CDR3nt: TGTGCCAGTGGGACAGGAAGACAGCCCCAGCATTTT; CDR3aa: CASGTGRQPQHF
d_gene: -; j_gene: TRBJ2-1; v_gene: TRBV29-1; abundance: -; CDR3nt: TGCAGCGTTGACCCCGGGTCTGACAATGAGCAGTTCTTC; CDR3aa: CSVDPGSDNEQFF
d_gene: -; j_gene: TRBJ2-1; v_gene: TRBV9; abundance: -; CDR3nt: TGTGCCAGCAGCACTAACGGGGATGAGCAGTTCTTC; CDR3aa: CASSTNGDEQFF
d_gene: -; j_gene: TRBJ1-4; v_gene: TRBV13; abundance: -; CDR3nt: TGTGCCAGCAGCTTAGGACAGGTTTATGAAAAACTGTTTTTT; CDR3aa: CASSLGQVYEKLFF
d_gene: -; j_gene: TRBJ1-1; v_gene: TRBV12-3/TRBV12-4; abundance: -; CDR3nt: TGTGCCAGCAGTTTAGTCCAAGAAGCTTTCTTT; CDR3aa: CASSLVQEAFF
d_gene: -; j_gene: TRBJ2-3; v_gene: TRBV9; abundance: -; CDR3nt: TGTGCCAGCAGCGTAGATCAGGCTTTAGGGCAGTATTTT; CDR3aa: CASSVDQALGQYF
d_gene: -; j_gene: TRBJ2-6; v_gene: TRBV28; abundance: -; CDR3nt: TGTGCGGGGGCCCGATCTGGGGCCAACGTCCTGACTTTC; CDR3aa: CAGARSGANVLTF
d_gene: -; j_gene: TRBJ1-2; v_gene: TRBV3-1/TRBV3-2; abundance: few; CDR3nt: TGTGCCAGCAGCCACGTCTATGGCTACACCTTC; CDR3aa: CASSHVYGYTF
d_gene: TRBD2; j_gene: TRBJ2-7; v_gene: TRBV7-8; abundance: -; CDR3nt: TGTGCCAGCAGCTTAGCTCCCGATCAGCGGGGAAGGTCCTACGAGCAGTACTTC; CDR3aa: CASSLAPDQRGRSYEQYF
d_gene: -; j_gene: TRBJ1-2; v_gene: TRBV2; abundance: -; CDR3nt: TGTGCCAGCAGCCCACAGGGAGCCTATGGCTACACCTTC; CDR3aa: CASSPQGAYGYTF
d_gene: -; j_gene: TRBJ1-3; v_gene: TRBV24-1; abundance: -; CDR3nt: TGTGCCACCAGTGATTCCTTCGCGGACACCATATATTTT; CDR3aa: CATSDSFADTIYF
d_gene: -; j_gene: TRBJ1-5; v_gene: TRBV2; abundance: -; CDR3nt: TGTGCCAGCAGTCTTTCGACAGGTCTCAATCAGCCCCAGCATTTT; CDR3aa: CASSLSTGLNQPQHF
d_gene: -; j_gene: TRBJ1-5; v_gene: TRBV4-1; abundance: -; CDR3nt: TGCGCCAGCAGCCAGTTCGTGGAGGGCAGTAACAATCAGCCCCAGCATTTT; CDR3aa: CASSQFVEGSNNQPQHF
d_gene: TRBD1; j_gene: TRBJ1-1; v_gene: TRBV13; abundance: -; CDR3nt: TGTGCCAGCAGCTACGACAGGGTCGGGACTGAAGCTTTCTTT; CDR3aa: CASSYDRVGTEAFF
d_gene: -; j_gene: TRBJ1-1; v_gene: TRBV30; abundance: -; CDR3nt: TGTGCCTGGAGTGTATCAGGGCACACTGAAGCTTTCTTT; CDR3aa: CAWSVSGHTEAFF
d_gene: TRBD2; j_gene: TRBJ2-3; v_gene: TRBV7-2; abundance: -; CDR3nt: TGTGCCAGCAGCTTAGGAGCGGGGGGTACGCAGTATTTT; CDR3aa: CASSLGAGGTQYF
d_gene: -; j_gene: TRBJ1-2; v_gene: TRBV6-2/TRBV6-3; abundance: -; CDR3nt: TGTGCCAGCAGACCTGGGGGCGATGGCTACACCTTC; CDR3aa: CASRPGGDGYTF
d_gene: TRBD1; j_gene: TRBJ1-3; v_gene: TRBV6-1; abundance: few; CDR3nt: TGTGCCAGCAGTGAAGCTATGGACAGGGGGAACACCATATATTTT; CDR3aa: CASSEAMDRGNTIYF
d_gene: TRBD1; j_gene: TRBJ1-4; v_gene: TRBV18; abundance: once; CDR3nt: TGTGCCAGCTCACCGGGACAGGGAGAAAAACTGTTTTTT; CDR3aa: CASSPGQGEKLFF
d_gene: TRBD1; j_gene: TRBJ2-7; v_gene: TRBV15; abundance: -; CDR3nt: TGTGCCACCAGCAGGGGACAGGGGATTTACGAGCAGTACTTC; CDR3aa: CATSRGQGIYEQYF
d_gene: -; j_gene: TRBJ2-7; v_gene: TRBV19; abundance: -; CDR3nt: TGTGCCAGTTCCTCTCAGGCCCTTTACGAGCAGTACTTC; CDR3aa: CASSSQALYEQYF
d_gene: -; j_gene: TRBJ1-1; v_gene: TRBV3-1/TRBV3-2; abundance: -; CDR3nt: TGTGCCAGCAGCCAAACGGACAGGAACACTGAAGCTTTCTTT; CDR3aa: CASSQTDRNTEAFF
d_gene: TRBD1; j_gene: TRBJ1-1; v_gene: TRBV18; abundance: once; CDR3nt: TGTGCCAGCTCACAGGGGGCCCCGAACACTGAAGCTTTCTTT; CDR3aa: CASSQGAPNTEAFF
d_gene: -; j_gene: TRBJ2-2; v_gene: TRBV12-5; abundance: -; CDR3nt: TGTGCTAGTGGTTTGGTCTCACAGGGACGTAAGTCCGGGGAGCTGTTTTTT; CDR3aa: CASGLVSQGRKSGELFF
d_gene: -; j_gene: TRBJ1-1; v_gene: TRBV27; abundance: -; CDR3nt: TGTGCCAGCAGTTTGGCGGGGGGGAACACTGAAGCTTTCTTT; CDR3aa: CASSLAGGNTEAFF
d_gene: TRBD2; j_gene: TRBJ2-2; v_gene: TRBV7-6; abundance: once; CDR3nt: TGTGCCAGCAGCTCACCGGGACTAGCTAACACCGGGGAGCTGTTTTTT; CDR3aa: CASSSPGLANTGELFF
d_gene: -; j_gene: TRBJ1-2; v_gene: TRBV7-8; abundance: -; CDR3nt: TGTGCCAGCAGCTTCGCGGGGGCAGCGAGGGGCTACACCTTC; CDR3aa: CASSFAGAARGYTF
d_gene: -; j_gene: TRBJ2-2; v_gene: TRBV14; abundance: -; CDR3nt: TGTGCCAGCAGCCGGTACTTACACACCGGGGAGCTGTTTTTT; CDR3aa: CASSRYLHTGELFF
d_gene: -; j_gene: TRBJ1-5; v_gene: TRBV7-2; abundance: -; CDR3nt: TGTGCCAGCAGCTTATCGGTATTGAGCAATCAGCCCCAGCATTTT; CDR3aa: CASSLSVLSNQPQHF
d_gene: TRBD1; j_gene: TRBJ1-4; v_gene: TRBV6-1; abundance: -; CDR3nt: TGTGCCAGCAGTGGGGGAACCGGGACAGGGAGTGAAAAACTGTTTTTT; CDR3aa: CASSGGTGTGSEKLFF
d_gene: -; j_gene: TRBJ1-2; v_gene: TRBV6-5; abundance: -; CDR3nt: TGTGCCAGCAGTTACGGAGGGAGCTCGAACTATGGCTACACCTTC; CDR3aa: CASSYGGSSNYGYTF
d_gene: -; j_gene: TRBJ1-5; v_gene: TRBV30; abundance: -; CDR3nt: TGTGCCTGGGGAGTATGGGGGGGGCCCCAGCATTTT; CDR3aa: CAWGVWGGPQHF
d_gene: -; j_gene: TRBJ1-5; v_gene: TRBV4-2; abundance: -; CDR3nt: TGTGCCAGCAGCCAAAGTGTTTCGGAGAGGGCTCAGCCCCAGCATTTT; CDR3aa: CASSQSVSERAQPQHF
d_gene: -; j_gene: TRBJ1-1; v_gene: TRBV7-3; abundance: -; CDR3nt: TGTGCCAGCAGAGGGCAGGGAGGCACTGAAGCTTTCTTT; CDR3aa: CASRGQGGTEAFF
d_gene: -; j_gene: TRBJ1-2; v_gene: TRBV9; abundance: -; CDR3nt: TGTGCCAGCACCACTGGGGGAGGCTATGGCTACACCTTC; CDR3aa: CASTTGGGYGYTF
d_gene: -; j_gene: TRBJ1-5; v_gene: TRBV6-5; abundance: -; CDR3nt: TGTGCCAGCAGGACACAGCAGGGGACGCAGCCCCAGCATTTT; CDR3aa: CASRTQQGTQPQHF